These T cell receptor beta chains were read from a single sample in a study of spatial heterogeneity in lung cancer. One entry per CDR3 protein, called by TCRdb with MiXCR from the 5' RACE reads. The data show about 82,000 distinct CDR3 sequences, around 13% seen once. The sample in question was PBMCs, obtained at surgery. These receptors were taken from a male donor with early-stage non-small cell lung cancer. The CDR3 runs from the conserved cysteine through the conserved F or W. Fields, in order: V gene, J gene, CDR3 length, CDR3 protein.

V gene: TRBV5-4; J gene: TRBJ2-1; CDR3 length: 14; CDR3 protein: CASSLRGRTNEQFF
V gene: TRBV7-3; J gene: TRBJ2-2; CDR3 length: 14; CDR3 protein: CASSFGGRGGELFF
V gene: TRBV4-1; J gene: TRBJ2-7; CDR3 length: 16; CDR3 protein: CASSPVGLAGFYEQYF
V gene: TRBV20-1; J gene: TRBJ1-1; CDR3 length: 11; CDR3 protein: CSASNRDRAFF
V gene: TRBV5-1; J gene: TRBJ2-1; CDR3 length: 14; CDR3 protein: CASSLKGQGNEQFF
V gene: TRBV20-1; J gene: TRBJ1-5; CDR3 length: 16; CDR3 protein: CSARDDKEDSNQPQHF
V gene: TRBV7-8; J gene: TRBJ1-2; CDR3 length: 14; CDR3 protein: CASSLTDINYGYTF
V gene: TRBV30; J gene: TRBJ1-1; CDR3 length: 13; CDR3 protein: CAWSLTGNTEAFF
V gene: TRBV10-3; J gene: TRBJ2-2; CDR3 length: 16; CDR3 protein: CAISEPSGRYTGELFF
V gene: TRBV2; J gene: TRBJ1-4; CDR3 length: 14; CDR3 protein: CASRGLATNEKLFF
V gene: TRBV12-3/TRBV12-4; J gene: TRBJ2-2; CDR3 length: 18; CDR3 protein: CASPYGSSGSANTGELFF
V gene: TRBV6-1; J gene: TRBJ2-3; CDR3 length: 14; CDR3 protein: CASSVSGSTDTQYF
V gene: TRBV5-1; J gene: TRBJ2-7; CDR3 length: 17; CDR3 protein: CASSSGLAPSNYYEQYF
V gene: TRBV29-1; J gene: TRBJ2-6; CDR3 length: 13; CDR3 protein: CSVENAGANVLTF
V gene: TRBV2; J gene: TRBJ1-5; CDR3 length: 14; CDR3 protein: CASSQMGSYQPQHF
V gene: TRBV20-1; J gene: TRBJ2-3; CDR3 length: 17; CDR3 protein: CSARDPGQGGSTGTQYF
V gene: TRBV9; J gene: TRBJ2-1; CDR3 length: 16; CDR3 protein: CASSPSGLAGGQEQFF
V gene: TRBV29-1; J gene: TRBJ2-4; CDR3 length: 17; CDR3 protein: CSVEGRAKGGAKNIQYF
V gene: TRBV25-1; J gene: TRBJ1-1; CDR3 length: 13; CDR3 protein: CASSDPGRTEAFF
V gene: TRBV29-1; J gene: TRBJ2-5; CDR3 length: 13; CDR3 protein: CSGGGQPQETQYF
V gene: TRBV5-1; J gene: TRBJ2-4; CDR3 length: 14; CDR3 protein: CASSQGQVKDIQYF
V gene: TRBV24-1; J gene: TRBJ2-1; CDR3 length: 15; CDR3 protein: CATSGGSAFYNEQFF
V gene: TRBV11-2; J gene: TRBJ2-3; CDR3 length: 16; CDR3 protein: CASSLAPGGRIDTQYF
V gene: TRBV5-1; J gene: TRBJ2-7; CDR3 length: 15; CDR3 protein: CASSPDPGGTYEQYF
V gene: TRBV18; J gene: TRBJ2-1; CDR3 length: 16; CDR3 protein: CASSPRRGELSNEQFF
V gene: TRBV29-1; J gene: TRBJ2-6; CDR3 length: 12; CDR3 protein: CSVLSGANVLTF
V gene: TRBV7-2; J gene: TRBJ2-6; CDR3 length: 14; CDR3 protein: CASSPSGRANVLTF
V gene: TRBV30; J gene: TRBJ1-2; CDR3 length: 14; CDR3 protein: CAWSAKKGSPGYTF
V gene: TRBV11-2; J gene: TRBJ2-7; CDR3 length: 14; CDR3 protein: CASSRDYGPYEQYF
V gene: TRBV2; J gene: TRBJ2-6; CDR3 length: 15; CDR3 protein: CASSFPGSGANVLTF
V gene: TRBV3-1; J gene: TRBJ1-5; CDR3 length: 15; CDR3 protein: CASSQGEGDNQPQHF
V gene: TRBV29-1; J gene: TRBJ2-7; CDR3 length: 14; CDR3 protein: CSVVRTGAGHEQYF
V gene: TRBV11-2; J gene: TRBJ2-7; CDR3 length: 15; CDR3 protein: CASSLGGTSYSEQYF
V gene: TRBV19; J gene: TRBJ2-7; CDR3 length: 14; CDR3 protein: CASSIGTGAYEQYF
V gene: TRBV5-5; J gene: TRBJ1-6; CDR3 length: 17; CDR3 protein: CASSPGTGSSYNSPLHF
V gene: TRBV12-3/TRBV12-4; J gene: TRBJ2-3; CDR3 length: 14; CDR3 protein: CASRLGRGTDTQYF
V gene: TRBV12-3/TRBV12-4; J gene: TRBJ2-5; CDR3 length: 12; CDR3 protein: CASSFEGETQYF
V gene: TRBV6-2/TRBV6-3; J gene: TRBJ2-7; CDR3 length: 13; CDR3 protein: CASRLGVSYEQYF
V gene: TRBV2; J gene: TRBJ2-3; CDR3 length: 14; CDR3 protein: CASKRMAPTDTQYF
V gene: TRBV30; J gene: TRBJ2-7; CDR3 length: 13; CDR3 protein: CAWVSRDGYEQYF
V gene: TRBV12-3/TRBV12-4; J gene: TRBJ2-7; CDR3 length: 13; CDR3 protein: CASSLKGPYEQYF
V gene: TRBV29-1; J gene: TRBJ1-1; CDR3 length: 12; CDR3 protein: CSAWQLNTEAFF
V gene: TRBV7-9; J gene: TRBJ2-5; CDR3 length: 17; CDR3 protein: CASSLAIHIDIQETQYF
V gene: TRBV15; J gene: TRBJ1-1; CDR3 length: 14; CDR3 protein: CATSPGQPGTEAFF
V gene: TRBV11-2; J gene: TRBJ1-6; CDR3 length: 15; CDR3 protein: CASSLGGLSNSPLHF
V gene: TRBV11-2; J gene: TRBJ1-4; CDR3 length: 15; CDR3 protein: CASSAQGLRNEKLFF
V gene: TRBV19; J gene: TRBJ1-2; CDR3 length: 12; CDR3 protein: CASSIRTGGYTF
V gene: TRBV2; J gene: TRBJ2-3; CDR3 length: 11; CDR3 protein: CASSELDTQYF
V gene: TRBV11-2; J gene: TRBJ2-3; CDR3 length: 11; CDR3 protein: CASSARHTQYF
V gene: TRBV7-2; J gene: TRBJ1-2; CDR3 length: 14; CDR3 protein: CASSSTGRNYGYTF